The T cell receptor (beta chain) described here comes from a study of T cell repertoires in cytomegalovirus infection. As for the study in general: An indication of both CMV infection and matching HLA type came from public TCR beta signatures.

MiXCR, applied by TCRdb to the reads, yields one record per CDR3 protein. This table holds about 680,000 distinct CDR3 sequences, roughly 24% found once. Study-wide findings and caveats: Dominant in the ex vivo response were TCR beta clonotypes restricted by HLA-C and specific for CMV. People with CMV and the relevant HLA were identified by cumulative public TCR beta family frequency.

Note on this clonotype: As yet, its antigen is unknown. At one of its ends the junction is not consistent with the germline gene, which may arise from a read error.

Sequenced: CD8+ T cells from PBMCs. The clonotype originates from a human donor in good health (CMV status not recorded). Some clones in this sample may be carry-over from other donors' samples.

The CDR3 bases are TGTGTCAGCGGGTCGGAGAGTGAAGCTTTCTTT. Its translation is CVSGSESEAFF. The chain carries TRBV7-6 and TRBJ1-1; no reliable D call. CDR1 SGHVS and CDR2 FNYEAQ come from the germline V gene. The CDR3 length is 11 residues.